This T cell receptor beta chain was captured in a study of CD4+ T cells in melanoma. The study's findings and limits: A reported correlation linked neoantigen-specific CD4+ T cells to CD8+, macrophage and B cell function. Neoantigen-specific CD4+ T cells in melanoma reportedly had diverse differentiation states.

About this clone: What it binds is not known.

The CDR3 has 18 residues. The germline V gene encodes CDR1 SEHNR and CDR2 FQNEAQ (reference sequence). V lost 3 bases to trimming and J lost 1 base; unmatched junction nucleotides: 14. Produced via immunoSEQ multiplex PCR; TCRdb's table is partial and in-frame only. The sample yields some 150,000 clones, nearly 95% seen once. The TCR sequence derives from a human donor with melanoma. The V call is TRBV7-9, the J call TRBJ1-2; 7 bases fit TRBD1. This CDR3 reads CASSFPRAGGPINYGYTF. Here the CDR3 DNA reads TGTGCCAGCAGCTTTCCCCGGGCAGGGGGACCCATTAACTATGGCTACACCTTC.